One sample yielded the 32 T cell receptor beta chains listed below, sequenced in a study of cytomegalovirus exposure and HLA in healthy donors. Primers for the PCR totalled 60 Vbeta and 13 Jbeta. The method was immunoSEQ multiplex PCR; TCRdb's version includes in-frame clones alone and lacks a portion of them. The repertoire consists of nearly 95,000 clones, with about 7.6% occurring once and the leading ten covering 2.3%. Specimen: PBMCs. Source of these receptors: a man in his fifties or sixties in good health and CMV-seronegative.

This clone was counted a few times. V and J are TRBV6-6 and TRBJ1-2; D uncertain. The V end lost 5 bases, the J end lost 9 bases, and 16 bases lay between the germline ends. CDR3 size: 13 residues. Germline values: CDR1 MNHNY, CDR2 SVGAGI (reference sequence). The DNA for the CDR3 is TGTGCCAGCAGTCCTCCATCGGGTTGGAGCTACACCTTC. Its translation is CASSPPSGWSYTF.

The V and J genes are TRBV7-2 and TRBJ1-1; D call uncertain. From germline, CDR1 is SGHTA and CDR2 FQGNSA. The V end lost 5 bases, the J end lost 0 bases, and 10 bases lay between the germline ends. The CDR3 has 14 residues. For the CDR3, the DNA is TGTGCCAGCAGCCTGGGAGGAGTGAACACTGAAGCTTTCTTT. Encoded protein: CASSLGGVNTEAFF.

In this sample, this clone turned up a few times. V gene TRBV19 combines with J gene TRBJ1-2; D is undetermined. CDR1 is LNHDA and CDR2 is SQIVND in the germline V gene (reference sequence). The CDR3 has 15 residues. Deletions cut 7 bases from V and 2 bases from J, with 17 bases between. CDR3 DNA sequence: TGTGCCAGTACCCCGCGGCACGGTTTCAACTATGGCTACACCTTC. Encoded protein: CASTPRHGFNYGYTF.

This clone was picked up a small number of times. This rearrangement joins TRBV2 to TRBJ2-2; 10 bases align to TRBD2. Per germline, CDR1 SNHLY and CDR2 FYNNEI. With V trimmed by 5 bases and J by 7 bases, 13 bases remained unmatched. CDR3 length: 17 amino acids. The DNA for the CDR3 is TGTGCCAGCAGTCCCCACCCGCTAGCGGGGGAGGGCGGGGAGCTGTTTTTT. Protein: CASSPHPLAGEGGELFF.

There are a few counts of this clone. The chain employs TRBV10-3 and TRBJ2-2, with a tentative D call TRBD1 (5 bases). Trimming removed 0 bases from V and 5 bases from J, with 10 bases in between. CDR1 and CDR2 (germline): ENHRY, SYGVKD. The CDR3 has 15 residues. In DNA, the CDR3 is TGTGCCATCAGTGAGTCCCCTCAGGGAACCGGGGAGCTGTTTTTT. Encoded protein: CAISESPQGTGELFF.

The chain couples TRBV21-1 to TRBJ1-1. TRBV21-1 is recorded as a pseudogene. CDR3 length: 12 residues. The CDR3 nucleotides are TGTGCCAGCAGCCCCCCGCCGGTTGAAGCTTTCTTT. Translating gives CASSPPPVEAFF.

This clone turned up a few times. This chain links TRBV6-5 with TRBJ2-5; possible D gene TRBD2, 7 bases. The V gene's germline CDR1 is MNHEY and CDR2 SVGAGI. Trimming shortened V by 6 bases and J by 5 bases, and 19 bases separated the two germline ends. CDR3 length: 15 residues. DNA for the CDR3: TGTGCCAGCAGCCCTCTGGGGGGGCCTGGTGAGACCCAGTACTTC. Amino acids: CASSPLGGPGETQYF.

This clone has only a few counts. The CDR3 loop is CASSLGASGVYNEQFF. The DNA of the CDR3 is TGCGCCAGCAGCTTGGGGGCTAGCGGGGTTTACAATGAGCAGTTCTTC. The chain links TRBV5-1 to TRBJ2-1; 9 nucleotides line up with TRBD2. Germline CDR1 is SGHRS and CDR2 is YFSETQ. V shed 0 bases and J 4 bases; nucleotides not matched to a gene: 5. The CDR3 contains 16 residues.

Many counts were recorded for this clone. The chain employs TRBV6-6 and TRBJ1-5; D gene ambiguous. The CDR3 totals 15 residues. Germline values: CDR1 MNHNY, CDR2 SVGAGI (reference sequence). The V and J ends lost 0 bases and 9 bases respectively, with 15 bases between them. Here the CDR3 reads CASSYSNDDTPPQHF. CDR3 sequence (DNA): TGTGCCAGCAGTTACTCGAACGATGACACACCGCCCCAGCATTTT.

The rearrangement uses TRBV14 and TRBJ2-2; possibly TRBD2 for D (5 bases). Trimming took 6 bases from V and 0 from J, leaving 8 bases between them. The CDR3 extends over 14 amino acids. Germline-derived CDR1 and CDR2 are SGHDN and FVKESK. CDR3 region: CASRRTANTGELFF. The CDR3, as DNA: TGTGCCAGCAGAAGGACTGCGAACACCGGGGAGCTGTTTTTT. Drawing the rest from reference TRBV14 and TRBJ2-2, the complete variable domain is EAGVTQFPSHSVIEKGQTVTLRCDPISGHDNLYWYRRVMGKEIKFLLHFVKESKQDESGMPNNRFLAERTGGTYSTLKVQPAELEDSGVYFCASRRTANTGELFFGEGSRLTVL.

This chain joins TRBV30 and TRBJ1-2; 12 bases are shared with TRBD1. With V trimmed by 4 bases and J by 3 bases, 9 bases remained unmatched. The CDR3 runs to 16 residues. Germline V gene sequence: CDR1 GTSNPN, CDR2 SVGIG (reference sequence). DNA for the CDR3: TGTGCCTGGACCCGGGACAGGGGGCGACGAGACTATGGCTACACCTTC. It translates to CAWTRDRGRRDYGYTF. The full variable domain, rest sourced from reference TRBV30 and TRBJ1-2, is SQTIHQWPATLVQPVGSPLSLECTVEGTSNPNLYWYRQAAGRGLQLLFYSVGIGQISSEVPQNLSASRPQDRQFILSSKKLLLSDSGFYLCAWTRDRGRRDYGYTFGSGTRLTVV.

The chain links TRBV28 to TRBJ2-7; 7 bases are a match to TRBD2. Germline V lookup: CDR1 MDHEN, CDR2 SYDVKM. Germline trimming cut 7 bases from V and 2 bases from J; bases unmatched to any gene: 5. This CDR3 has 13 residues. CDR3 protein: CASTGLNTYEQYF. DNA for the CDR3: TGTGCCAGCACGGGACTAAATACCTACGAGCAGTACTTC.

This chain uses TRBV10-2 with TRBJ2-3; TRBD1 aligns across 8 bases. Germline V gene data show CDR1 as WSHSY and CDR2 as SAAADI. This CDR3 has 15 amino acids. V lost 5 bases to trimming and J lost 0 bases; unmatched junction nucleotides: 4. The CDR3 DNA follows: TGCGCCAGCAGTCTGACAGGGGTGAGCACAGATACGCAGTATTTT. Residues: CASSLTGVSTDTQYF.

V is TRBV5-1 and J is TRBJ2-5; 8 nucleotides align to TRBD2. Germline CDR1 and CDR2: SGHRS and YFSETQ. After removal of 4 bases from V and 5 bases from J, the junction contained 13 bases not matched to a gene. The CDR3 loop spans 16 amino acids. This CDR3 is CASSLTPSGSKETQYF. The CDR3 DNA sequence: TGCGCCAGCAGCCTCACCCCCAGCGGGAGCAAGGAGACCCAGTACTTC.

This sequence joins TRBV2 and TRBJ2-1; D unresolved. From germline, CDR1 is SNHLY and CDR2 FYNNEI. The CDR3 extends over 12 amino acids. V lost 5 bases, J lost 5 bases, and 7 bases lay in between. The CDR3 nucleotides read TGTGCCAGCAGTTTACGGGACAATGAGCAGTTCTTC. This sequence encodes CASSLRDNEQFF.

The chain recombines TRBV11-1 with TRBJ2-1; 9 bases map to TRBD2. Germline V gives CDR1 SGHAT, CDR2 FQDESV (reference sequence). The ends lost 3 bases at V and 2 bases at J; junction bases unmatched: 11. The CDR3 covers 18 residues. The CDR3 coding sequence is TGTGCCAGCAGCTTTGGTCTAGCGGGGCCTGGCACCTACAATGAGCAGTTCTTC. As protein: CASSFGLAGPGTYNEQFF. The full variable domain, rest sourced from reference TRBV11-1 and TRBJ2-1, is EAEVAQSPRYKITEKSQAVAFWCDPISGHATLYWYRQILGQGPELLVQFQDESVVDDSQLPKDRFSAERLKGVDSTLKIQPAELGDSAMYLCASSFGLAGPGTYNEQFFGPGTRLTVL.

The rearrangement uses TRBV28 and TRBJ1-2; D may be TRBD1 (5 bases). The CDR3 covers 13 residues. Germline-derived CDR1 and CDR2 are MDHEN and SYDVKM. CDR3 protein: CAGAGPANYGYTF. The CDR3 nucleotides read TGTGCTGGGGCAGGGCCTGCTAACTATGGCTACACCTTC.

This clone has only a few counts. In DNA, the CDR3 is TGCGCCAGCAGTGAAGCGGCCCGGGACAGGGGTAGTTATAGCAATCAGCCCCAGCATTTT. Amino acid sequence: CASSEAARDRGSYSNQPQHF. V gene TRBV10-1 combines with J gene TRBJ1-5; 10 positions agree with TRBD1. Germline CDR1 and CDR2: WNHNN and SYGVQD (reference sequence). Trimming at V came to 3 bases and at J to 0 bases, leaving 14 bases not matched to a gene. The CDR3 length is 20 residues.

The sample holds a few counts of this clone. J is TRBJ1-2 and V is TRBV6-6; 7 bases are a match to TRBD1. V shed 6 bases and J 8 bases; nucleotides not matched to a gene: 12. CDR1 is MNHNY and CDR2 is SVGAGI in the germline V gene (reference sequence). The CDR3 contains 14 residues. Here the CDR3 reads CASSFGRDSGGYTF. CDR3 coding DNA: TGTGCCAGCAGCTTTGGCCGGGACAGCGGGGGCTACACCTTC.

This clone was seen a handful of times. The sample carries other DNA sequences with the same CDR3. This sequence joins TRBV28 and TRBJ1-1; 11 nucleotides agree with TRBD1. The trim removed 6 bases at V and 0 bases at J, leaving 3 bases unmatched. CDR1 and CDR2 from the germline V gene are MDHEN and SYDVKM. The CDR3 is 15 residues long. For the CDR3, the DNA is TGTGCCAGCAGCTGGACAGGGGGCATGAACACTGAAGCTTTCTTT. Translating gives CASSWTGGMNTEAFF.

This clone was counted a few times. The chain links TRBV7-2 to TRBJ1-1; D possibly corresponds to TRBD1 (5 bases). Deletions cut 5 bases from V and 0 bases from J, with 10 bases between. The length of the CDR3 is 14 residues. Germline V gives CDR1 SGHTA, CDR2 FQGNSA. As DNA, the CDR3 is TGTGCCAGCAGCCCCAGCAGGGTGAACACTGAAGCTTTCTTT. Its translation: CASSPSRVNTEAFF. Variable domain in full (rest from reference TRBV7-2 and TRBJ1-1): GAGVSQSPSNKVTEKGKDVELRCDPISGHTALYWYRQSLGQGLEFLIYFQGNSAPDKSGLPSDRFSAERTGGSVSTLTIQRTQQEDSAVYLCASSPSRVNTEAFFGQGTRLTVV.

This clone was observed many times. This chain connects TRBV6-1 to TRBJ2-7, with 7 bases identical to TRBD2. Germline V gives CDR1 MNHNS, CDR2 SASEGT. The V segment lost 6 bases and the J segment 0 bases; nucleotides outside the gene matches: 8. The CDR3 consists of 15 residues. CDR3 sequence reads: CASSPGGSNSYEQYF. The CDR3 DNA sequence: TGTGCCAGCAGCCCCGGGGGGTCCAACTCCTACGAGCAGTACTTC.

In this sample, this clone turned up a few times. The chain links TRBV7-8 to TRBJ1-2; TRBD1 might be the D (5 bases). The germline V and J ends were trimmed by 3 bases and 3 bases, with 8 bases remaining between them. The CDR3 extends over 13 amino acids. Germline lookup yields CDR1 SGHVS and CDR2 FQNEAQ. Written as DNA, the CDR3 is TGTGCCAGCAGCTTTCAGGGCTACTATGGCTACACCTTC. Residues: CASSFQGYYGYTF. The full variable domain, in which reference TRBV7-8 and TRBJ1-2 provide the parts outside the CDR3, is GAGVSQSPRYKVAKRGQDVALRCDPISGHVSLFWYQQALGQGPEFLTYFQNEAQLDKSGLPSDRFFAERPEGSVSTLKIQRTQQEDSAVYLCASSFQGYYGYTFGSGTRLTVV.

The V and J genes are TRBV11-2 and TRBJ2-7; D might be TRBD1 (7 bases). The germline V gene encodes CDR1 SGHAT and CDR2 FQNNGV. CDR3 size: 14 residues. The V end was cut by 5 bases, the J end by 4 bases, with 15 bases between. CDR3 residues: CASSQGGHSYEQYF. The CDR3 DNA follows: TGTGCCAGCAGCCAGGGGGGACACTCTTACGAGCAGTACTTC.

The CDR3 region has the DNA TGCGCCAGCAGCTTGGCCGTCAGAGAGACCCAGTACTTC. Its protein product is CASSLAVRETQYF. The chain has TRBV5-1 and TRBJ2-5, with no clear D. Trimming took off 0 bases at V and 4 bases at J, with 7 bases between the two ends. The CDR3 has 13 amino acids. The germline gives CDR1 SGHRS, CDR2 YFSETQ.

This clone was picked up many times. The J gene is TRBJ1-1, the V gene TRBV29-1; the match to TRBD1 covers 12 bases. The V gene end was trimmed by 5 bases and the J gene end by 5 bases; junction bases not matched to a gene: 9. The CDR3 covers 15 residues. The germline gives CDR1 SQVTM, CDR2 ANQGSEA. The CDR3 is CSVLPGQGAGTEAFF. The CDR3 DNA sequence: TGCAGCGTTCTCCCGGGACAGGGGGCGGGTACTGAAGCTTTCTTT.

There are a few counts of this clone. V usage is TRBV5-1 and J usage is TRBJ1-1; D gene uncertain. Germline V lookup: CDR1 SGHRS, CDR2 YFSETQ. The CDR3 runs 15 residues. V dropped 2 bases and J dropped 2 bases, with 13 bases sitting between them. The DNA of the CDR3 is TGCGCCAGCAGCTTATTCGGCCAGGATAACACTGAAGCTTTCTTT. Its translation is CASSLFGQDNTEAFF. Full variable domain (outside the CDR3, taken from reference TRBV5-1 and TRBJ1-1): KAGVTQTPRYLIKTRGQQVTLSCSPISGHRSVSWYQQTPGQGLQFLFEYFSETQRNKGNFPGRFSGRQFSNSRSEMNVSTLELGDSALYLCASSLFGQDNTEAFFGQGTRLTVV.

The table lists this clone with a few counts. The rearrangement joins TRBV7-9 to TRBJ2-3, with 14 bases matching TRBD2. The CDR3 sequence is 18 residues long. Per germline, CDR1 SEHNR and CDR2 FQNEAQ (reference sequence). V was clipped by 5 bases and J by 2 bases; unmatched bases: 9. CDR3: CASSARTSGRHPTDTQYF. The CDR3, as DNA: TGTGCCAGCAGCGCCCGGACTAGCGGGAGGCACCCCACAGATACGCAGTATTTT.

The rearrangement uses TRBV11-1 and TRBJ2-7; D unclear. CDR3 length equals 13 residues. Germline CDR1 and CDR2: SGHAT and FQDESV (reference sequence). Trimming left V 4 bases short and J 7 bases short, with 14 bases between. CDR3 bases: TGTGCCAGCAGCTCACAACTAAATAGTGAGCAGTACTTC. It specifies CASSSQLNSEQYF.

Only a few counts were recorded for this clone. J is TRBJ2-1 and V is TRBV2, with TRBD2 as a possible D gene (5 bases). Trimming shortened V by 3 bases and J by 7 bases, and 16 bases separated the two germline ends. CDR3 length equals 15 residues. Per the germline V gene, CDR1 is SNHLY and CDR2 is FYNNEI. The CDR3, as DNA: TGTGCCAGCAGTGATCGGGGTTCATTTTGGAATGAGCAGTTCTTC. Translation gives CASSDRGSFWNEQFF.

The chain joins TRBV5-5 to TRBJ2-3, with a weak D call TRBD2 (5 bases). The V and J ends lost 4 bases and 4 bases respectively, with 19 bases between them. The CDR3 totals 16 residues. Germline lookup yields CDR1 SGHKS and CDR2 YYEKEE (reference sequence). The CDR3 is CASSQGSRPSPDTQYF. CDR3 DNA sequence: TGTGCCAGCAGCCAAGGGAGTCGGCCTTCCCCAGATACGCAGTATTTT.

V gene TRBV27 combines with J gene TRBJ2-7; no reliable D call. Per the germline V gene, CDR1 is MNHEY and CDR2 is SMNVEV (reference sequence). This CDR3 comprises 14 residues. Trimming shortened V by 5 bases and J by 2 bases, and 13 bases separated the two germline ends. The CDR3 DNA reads TGTGCCAGCAGTCCCTTGACTGAGACCTACGAGCAGTACTTC. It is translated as CASSPLTETYEQYF.